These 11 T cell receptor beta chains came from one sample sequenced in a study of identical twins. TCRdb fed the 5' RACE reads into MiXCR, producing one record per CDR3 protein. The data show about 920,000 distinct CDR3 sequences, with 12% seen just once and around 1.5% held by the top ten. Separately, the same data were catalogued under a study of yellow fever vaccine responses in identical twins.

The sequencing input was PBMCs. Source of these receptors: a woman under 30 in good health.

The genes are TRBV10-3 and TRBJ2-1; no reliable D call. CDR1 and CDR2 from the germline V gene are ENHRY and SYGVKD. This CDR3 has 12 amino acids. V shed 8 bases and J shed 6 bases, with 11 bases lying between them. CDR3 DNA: TGTGCCATCGGACCCTACCCCAATGAGCAGTTCTTC. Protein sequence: CAIGPYPNEQFF.

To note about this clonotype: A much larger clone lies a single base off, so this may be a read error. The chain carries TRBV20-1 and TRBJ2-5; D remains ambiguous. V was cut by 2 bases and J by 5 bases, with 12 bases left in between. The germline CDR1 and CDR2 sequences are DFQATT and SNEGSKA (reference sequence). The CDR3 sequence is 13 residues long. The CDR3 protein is CSARPTVHETQYF. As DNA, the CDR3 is TGCAGTGCTAGACCCACGGTCCATGAGACCCAGTACTTC.

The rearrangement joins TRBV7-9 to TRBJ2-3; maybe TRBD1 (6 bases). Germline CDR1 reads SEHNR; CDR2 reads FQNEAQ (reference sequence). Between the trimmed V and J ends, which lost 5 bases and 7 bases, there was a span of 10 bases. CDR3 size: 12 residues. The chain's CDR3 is CASSLQGYTQYF. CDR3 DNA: TGTGCCAGCAGCCTTCAGGGGTATACGCAGTATTTT.

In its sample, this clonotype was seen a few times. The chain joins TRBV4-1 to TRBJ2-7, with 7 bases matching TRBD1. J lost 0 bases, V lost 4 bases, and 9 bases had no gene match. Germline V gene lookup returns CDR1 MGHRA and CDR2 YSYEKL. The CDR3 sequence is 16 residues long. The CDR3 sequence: CASSPQTGAYSYEQYF. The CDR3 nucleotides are TGCGCCAGCAGCCCCCAAACAGGGGCATACTCCTACGAGCAGTACTTC.

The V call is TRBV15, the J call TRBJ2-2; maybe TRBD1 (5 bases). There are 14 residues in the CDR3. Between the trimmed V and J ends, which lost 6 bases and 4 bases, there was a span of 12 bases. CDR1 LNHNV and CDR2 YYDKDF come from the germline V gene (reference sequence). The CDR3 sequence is CATRRQGPTGELFF. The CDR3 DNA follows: TGTGCCACCAGGAGGCAGGGTCCCACCGGGGAGCTGTTTTTT.

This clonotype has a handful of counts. CDR3 residues: CATSGANDGPYEQYF. As DNA, the CDR3 is TGTGCCACCAGCGGAGCGAACGACGGTCCCTACGAGCAGTACTTC. J is TRBJ2-7 and V is TRBV15; no clear D. CDR1 is LNHNV and CDR2 is YYDKDF in the germline V gene (reference sequence). Trimming left V 5 bases short and J 2 bases short, with 16 bases between. This CDR3 spans 15 amino acids.

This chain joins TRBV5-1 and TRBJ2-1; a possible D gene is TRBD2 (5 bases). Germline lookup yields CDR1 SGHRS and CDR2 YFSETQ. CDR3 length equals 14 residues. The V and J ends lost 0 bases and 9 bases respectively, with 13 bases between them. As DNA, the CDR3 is TGCGCCAGCAGCTTGGCCGGTGGAAGCGGTGAGCAGTTCTTC. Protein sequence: CASSLAGGSGEQFF. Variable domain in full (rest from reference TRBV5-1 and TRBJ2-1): KAGVTQTPRYLIKTRGQQVTLSCSPISGHRSVSWYQQTPGQGLQFLFEYFSETQRNKGNFPGRFSGRQFSNSRSEMNVSTLELGDSALYLCASSLAGGSGEQFFGPGTRLTVL.

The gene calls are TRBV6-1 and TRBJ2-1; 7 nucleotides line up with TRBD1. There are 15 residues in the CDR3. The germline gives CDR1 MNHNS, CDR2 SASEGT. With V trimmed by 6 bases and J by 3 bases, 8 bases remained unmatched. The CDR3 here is CASRGTELSYNEQFF. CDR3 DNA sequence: TGTGCCAGCAGGGGGACAGAGCTCAGCTACAATGAGCAGTTCTTC.

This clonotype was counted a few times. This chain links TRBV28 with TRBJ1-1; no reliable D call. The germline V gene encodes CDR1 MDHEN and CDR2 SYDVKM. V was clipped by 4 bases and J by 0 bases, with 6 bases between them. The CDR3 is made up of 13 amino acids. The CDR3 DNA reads TGTGCCAGCAGTTCCCACATGAACACTGAAGCTTTCTTT. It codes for CASSSHMNTEAFF.

The CDR3 DNA is TGTGCCAGCAGCCCCCTGTCCTGGGACAACCCTAGCACAGATACGCAGTATTTT. Its translation: CASSPLSWDNPSTDTQYF. The chain employs TRBV11-2 and TRBJ2-3; tentatively, D is TRBD1 (6 bases). V shed 5 bases and J shed 0 bases, with 21 bases lying between them. Germline assignment: CDR1 SGHAT and CDR2 FQNNGV. CDR3 length equals 18 residues.

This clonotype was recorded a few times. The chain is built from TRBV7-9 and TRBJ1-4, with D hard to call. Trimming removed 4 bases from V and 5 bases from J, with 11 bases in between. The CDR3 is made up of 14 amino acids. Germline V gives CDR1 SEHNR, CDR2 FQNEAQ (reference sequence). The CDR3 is CASSSSTSNEKLFF. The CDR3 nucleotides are TGTGCCAGCAGCTCGAGTACCTCGAATGAAAAACTGTTTTTT.